These T cell receptor beta chains were read from a single sample in a study of T cell repertoires in aging, cancer and after chemotherapy. A single record per CDR3 protein comes from TCRdb applying MiXCR to the multiplex PCR reads. The data show roughly 2,700 distinct CDR3 sequences, approximately 25% seen once. Sequencing was done on a sample of blood. Receptor source: a human donor with a solid tumor. Both conserved end residues are part of each CDR3. D genes are given only for firm matches. Clone size appears in some rows only: once, few, many, or a class for an expanded clone.

size: medium-sized; D: NA; J: TRBJ2-1; V: TRBV18; DNA: TGTGCCAGCTCACCAGGCTCTAGCGACTACAATGAGCAGTTCTTC; CDR3: CASSPGSSDYNEQFF
size: NA; D: NA; J: TRBJ1-4; V: TRBV25-1; DNA: TGTGCCAGCAGTGATCCAGGACGGATTAATGAAAAACTGTTTTTT; CDR3: CASSDPGRINEKLFF
size: medium-sized; D: TRBD1; J: TRBJ1-1; V: TRBV27; DNA: TGTGCCAGCAGTTCACCGGGACAGCCGAACACTGAAGCTTTCTTT; CDR3: CASSSPGQPNTEAFF
size: large; D: NA; J: TRBJ2-2; V: TRBV29-1; DNA: TGCAGCGTTGGAAGGCCCGGGGAGCTGTTTTTT; CDR3: CSVGRPGELFF
size: once; D: NA; J: TRBJ1-2; V: TRBV11-2; DNA: TGTGCCAGCAGCTTCACTTCTCTAGGGAGCGGCTACACCTTC; CDR3: CASSFTSLGSGYTF
size: few; D: NA; J: TRBJ2-5; V: TRBV7-6; DNA: TGTGCCAGCAGCAGCGACATCCAAGAGACCCAGTACTTC; CDR3: CASSSDIQETQYF
size: NA; D: NA; J: TRBJ1-6; V: TRBV28; DNA: TGTGCCAGCTATAAACACAGTGATTCACCCCTCCACTTT; CDR3: CASYKHSDSPLHF
size: medium-sized; D: NA; J: TRBJ2-7; V: TRBV12-3/TRBV12-4; DNA: TGTGCCAGCAGTTTAAGAATAGGCTCCTACGAGCAGTACTTC; CDR3: CASSLRIGSYEQYF
size: NA; D: TRBD2; J: TRBJ2-1; V: TRBV20-1; DNA: TGCAGTGCTAGAGTGGGAGCGGGAGGTGAGCAGTTCTTC; CDR3: CSARVGAGGEQFF
size: NA; D: NA; J: TRBJ1-1; V: TRBV28; DNA: TGTGCCAGCAGCTTCGGGGCCAACACTGAAGCTTTCTTT; CDR3: CASSFGANTEAFF
size: medium-sized; D: TRBD2; J: TRBJ2-1; V: TRBV15; DNA: TGTGCCACCAGCAGAGTGGGACTAGCGGGAGGCGCCTACAATGAGCAGTTCTTC; CDR3: CATSRVGLAGGAYNEQFF
size: NA; D: NA; J: TRBJ1-2; V: TRBV11-2; DNA: TGTGCCAGCAGCCCGGCTTCTAACTATGTCTACACCTTC; CDR3: CASSPASNYVYTF
size: NA; D: NA; J: TRBJ2-7; V: TRBV28; DNA: TGTGCCAGCGGCCCCCCAGGGGAGGACTACGAGCAGTACTTC; CDR3: CASGPPGEDYEQYF
size: few; D: NA; J: TRBJ2-1; V: TRBV28; DNA: TGTGCCAGCAGTCCGGGACTGACCTGGGGCAATGAGCAGTTCTTC; CDR3: CASSPGLTWGNEQFF